This is a list of T cell receptor beta chains from one sample in a study of control samples from healthy donors and cancer patients. Assay used: immunoSEQ multiplex PCR; TCRdb lists only in-frame clones, some missing. The sample shows roughly 150,000 clones, 93% of them seen only once. Sequencing used blood. The source of these receptors is a middle-aged man in good health. CDR3s include the opening cysteine and the closing phenylalanine or tryptophan.

V gene,CDR3 protein
TRBV18,CASSHQGTGNQPQHF
TRBV5-1,CASSAGDRASLGSYTF
TRBV6-6,CASSYPGTGIETQYF
TRBV6-5,CASSYSSQGLSDTQYF
TRBV5-1,CASSSLFNLAGVGETQYF
TRBV9,CASSATGLSTDTQYF
TRBV28,CASSFPDGRGNTIYF
TRBV6-5,CASSYVKGLGNSPLHF
TRBV3-1/TRBV3-2,CASSGGLAGGVQYF
TRBV28,CATFYRDRGRPSGRGSLKETQYF
TRBV2,CASSGLRGYEQYF